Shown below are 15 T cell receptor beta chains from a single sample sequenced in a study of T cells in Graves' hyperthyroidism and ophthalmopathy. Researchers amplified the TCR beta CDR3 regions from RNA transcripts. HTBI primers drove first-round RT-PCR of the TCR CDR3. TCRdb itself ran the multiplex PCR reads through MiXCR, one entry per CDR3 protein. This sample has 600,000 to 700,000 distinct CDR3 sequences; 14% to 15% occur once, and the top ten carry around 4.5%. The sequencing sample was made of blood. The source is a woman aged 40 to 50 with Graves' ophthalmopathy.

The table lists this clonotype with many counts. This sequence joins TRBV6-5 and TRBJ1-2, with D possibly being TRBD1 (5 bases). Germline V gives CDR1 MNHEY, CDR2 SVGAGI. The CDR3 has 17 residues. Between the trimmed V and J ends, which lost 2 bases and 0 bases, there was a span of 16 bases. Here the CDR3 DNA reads TGTGCCAGCAGTTACCAACGGGGGGGGAACGCTAACTATGGCTACACCTTC. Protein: CASSYQRGGNANYGYTF.

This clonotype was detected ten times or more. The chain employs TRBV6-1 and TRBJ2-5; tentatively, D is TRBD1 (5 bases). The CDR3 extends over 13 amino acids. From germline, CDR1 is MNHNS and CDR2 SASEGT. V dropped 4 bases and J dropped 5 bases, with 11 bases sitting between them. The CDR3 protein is CASSGQIRETQYF. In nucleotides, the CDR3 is TGTGCCAGCAGTGGACAGATCCGGGAGACCCAGTACTTC.

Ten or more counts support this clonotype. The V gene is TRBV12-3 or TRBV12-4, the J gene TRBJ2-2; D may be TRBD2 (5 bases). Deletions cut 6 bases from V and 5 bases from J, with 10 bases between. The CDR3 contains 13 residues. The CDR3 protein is CASRPPGTGELFF. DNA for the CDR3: TGTGCCAGCAGACCCCCGGGGACCGGGGAGCTGTTTTTT.

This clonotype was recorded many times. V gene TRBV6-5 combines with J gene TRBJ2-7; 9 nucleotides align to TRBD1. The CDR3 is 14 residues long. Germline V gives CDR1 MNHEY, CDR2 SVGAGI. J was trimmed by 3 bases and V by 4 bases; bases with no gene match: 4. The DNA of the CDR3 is TGTGCCAGCAGTTGGGGACAGGGCTACTACGAGCAGTACTTC. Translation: CASSWGQGYYEQYF.

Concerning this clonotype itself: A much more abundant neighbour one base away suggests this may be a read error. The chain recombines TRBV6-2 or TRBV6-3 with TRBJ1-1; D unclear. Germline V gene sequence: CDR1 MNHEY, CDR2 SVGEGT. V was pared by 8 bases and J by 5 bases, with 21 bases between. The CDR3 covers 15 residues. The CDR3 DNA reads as TGTGCCAGCTCGGGGAGACACGCTTGGGAAACTGAAGCTTTCTTT. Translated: CASSGRHAWETEAFF.

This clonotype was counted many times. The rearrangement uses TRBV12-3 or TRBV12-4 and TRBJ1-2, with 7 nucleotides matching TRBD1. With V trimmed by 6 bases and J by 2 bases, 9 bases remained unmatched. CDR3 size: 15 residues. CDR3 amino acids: CASRRLQGENYGYTF. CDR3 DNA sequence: TGTGCCAGCAGAAGATTGCAGGGGGAGAACTATGGCTACACCTTC.

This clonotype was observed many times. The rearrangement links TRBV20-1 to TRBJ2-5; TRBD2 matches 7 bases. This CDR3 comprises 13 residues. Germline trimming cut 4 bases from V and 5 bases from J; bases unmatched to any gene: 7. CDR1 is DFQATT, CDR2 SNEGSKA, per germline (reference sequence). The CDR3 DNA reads TGCAGTGCTACTATCGACGGGGGGGAGACCCAGTACTTC. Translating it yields CSATIDGGETQYF.

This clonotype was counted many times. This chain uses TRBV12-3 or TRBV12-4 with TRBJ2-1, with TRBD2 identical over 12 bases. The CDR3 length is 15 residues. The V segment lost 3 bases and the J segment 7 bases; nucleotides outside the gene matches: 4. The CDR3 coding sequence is TGTGCCAGCAGTTTTTGGACTAGCGGGATAAATGAGCAGTTCTTC. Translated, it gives CASSFWTSGINEQFF.

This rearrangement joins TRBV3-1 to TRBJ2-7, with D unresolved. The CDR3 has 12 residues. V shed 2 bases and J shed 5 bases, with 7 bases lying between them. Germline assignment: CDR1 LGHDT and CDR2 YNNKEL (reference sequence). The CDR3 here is CASSQRYHEQYF. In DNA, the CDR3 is TGTGCCAGCAGCCAACGTTATCACGAGCAGTACTTC.

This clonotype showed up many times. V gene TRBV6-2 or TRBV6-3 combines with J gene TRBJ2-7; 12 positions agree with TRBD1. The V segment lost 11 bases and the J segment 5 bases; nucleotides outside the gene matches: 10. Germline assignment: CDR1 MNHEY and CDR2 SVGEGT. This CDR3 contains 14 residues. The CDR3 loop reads CAAQRDRGRDEQYF. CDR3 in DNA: TGTGCCGCCCAGAGGGACAGGGGGCGCGACGAGCAGTACTTC.

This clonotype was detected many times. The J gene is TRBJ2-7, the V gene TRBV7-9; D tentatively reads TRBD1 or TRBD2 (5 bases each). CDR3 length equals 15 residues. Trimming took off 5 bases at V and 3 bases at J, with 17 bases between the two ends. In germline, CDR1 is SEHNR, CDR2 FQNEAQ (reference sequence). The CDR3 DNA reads TGTGCCAGCAGCCGAGTAGGGGACGTGGACTACGAGCAGTACTTC. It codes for CASSRVGDVDYEQYF.

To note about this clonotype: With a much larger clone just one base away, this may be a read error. This CDR3 reads CASSTETNTEAFF. Written as DNA, the CDR3 is TGTGCCAGCAGTACTGAGACCAACACTGAAGCTTTCTTT. V usage is TRBV6-5 and J usage is TRBJ1-1; no clear D. CDR1 MNHEY and CDR2 SVGAGI come from the germline V gene. This CDR3 has 13 residues. V was trimmed by 5 bases and J by 2 bases, leaving 9 bases between them.

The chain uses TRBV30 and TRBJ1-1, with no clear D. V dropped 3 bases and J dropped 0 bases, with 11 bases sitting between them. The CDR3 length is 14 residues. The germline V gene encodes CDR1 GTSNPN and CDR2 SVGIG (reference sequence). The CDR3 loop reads CAWRFGDLNTEAFF. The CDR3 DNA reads TGTGCCTGGAGGTTTGGAGACCTGAACACTGAAGCTTTCTTT.

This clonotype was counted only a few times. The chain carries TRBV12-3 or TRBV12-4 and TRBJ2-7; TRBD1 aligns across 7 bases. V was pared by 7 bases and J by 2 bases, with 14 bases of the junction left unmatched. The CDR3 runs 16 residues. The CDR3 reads CASTPVPGTDAYEQYF. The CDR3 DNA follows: TGTGCCAGCACCCCCGTTCCCGGGACAGATGCCTACGAGCAGTACTTC.

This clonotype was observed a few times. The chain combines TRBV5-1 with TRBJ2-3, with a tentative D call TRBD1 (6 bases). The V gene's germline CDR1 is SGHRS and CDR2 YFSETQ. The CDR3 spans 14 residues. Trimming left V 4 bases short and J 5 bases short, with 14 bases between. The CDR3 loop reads CASSPGQPRDTQYF. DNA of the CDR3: TGCGCCAGCAGCCCAGGACAGCCACGAGATACGCAGTATTTT.